Sequencing of this T cell receptor (beta chain) was carried out in a study of OX40 agonist ivuxolimab in advanced cancers. With respect to the entire study: Ivuxolimab was a fully human IgG2 agonistic monoclonal antibody targeting the costimulatory receptor OX40 (CD134). Intravenous ivuxolimab was administered to patients every 2 weeks at six dose levels: 0.01, 0.1, 0.3, 1.5, 3 and 10 mg/kg. Of the approximately 54 patients in dose escalation, around 19 had hepatocellular carcinoma, some 15 had melanoma, 9 had renal cell carcinoma and 9 had head and neck cancer. In the dose-escalation cohort, 82.7% of patients were male, and the mean age was roughly 60 years, with a range of 23 to 79. Patients were allowed to have had prior anti-PD-1, anti-PD-L1 or anti-CTLA-4 therapy, and approximately 37% of the dose-escalation patients had been treated with checkpoint inhibitors. Partial responses were achieved by three dose-escalation patients, of whom one had hepatocellular carcinoma and two had cutaneous melanoma. Peripheral TCRbeta sequencing was intended to test whether TCR sequence diversity was altered and clonal T-cell expansion was caused by ivuxolimab. The paper describes the monotherapy dose-escalation part (N of about 55 patients) of the phase I trial of ivuxolimab. Overall study outcomes, separate from this receptor: After ivuxolimab, more expanded clones were found on average in CD8+ T cells than in CD4+ T cells. Low levels of normalized T-cell clonal expansion were also seen in some patients who did not respond. Antigen specificity was not determined for the clonally expanded peripheral T cells. In partial responders in the 0.1-3.0 mg/kg groups, normalized peripheral clonal expansion was found to be among the lowest, especially among CD8+ T cells. At doses of 0.1 to 3.0 mg/kg, clonal expansion of both CD4+ and CD8+ T cells in blood was seen between baseline and week 6.

Genomic DNA was extracted from sorted cells for sequencing of the TCRbeta CDR3 region. The immunoSEQ Assay was used for sequencing of TCRbeta CDR3 regions. TCRdb holds this immuneACCESS table with in-frame rearrangements only. Some clones are missing; in checked studies, unresolved V genes explain under half, and the rest has no known cause. This sample lists 40,000 or so clones; 86% were detected once. The ten largest clones take up 0.3% to 0.45% of the sample. Inclusive of the bounding cysteine and phenylalanine, the CDR3 is 16 residues long. The only DNA kept is the CDR3, 48 bases in frame from the first base. Trimming costs V 3 bases and J 3 bases, and their ends lie 18 bases apart. The germline V gene (reference sequence) gives CDR1 as LNHDA and CDR2 as SQIVND. Patients with a history of autoimmune disease or receiving systemic immunosuppression were excluded from the trial. Peripheral blood for TCR sequencing was collected from all dose cohorts at baseline, on cycle 4 day 1, and on cycle 7 day 1. The samples were taken from a phase I, first-in-human, multicenter, open-label dose-escalation trial of ivuxolimab. Adults with locally advanced or metastatic melanoma, renal cell, hepatocellular, or head and neck squamous cell carcinoma were enrolled in the trial. Before TCR sequencing, CD4+ T cells and CD8+ T cells were sorted from peripheral blood as separate populations.

Concerning this clone: Its recognized antigen is unknown. Per-base qualities were not stored, and no clone one base away is much larger.

The V and J segments used are TRBV19 and TRBJ2-7; tentative D gene TRBD2, with 7 bases matching. The sequenced sample was CD4+ or CD8+ T cells sorted from blood, obtained in a trial of the OX40 agonist ivuxolimab. The sequence derives from an adult with an advanced solid tumor such as melanoma, head and neck, liver or kidney cancer. The CDR3 protein sequence reads: CASSIPPGEGDYEQYF. The sequence in DNA is TGTGCCAGTAGTATTCCCCCTGGGGAGGGGGACTACGAGCAGTACTTC.